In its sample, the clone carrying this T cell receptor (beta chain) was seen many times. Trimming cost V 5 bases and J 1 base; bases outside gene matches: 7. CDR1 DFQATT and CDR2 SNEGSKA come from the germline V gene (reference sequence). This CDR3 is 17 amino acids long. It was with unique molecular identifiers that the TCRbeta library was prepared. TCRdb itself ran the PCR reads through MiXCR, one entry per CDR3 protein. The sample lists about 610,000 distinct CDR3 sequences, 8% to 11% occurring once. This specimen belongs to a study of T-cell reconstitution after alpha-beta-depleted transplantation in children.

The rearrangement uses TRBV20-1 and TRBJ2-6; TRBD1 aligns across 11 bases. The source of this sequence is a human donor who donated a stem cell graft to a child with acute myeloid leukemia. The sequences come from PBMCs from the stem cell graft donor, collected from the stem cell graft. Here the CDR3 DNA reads TGCAGTGCTCTACCCGGGACAGGGGGGTCTGGGGCCAACGTCCTGACTTTC. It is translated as CSALPGTGGSGANVLTF.